This T cell receptor beta chain was observed in a study of T-cell memory formation after mild COVID-19. The CDR3 length is 12 residues. The V gene lost 8 bases and the J gene lost 6 bases, with 10 bases spanning the gap. In germline, CDR1 is MGHDK, CDR2 SYGVNS. TCRdb processed the 5' RACE reads anew with MiXCR; each CDR3 protein has one entry. Counted here are over 400,000 distinct CDR3 sequences, around 22% occurring once; the ten biggest clones make up under 15%. Sequenced input: PBMCs or a T cell subset sorted from them (not recorded which). The genes are TRBV25-1 and TRBJ1-4; D unclear. This clonotype was sampled from an adult woman who had mild COVID-19 (a few samples of this study predate the infection). Cell type and time point are not known. CDR3 sequence (DNA): TGTGCCAGCCGGACTGACGATGAAAAACTGTTTTTT. This codes for CASRTDDEKLFF. The full variable domain, its missing parts supplied by reference TRBV25-1 and TRBJ1-4, is EADIYQTPRYLVIGTGKKITLECSQTMGHDKMYWYQQDPGMELHLIHYSYGVNSTEKGDLSSESTVSRIRTEHFPLTLESARPSHTSQYLCASRTDDEKLFFGSGTQLSVL.